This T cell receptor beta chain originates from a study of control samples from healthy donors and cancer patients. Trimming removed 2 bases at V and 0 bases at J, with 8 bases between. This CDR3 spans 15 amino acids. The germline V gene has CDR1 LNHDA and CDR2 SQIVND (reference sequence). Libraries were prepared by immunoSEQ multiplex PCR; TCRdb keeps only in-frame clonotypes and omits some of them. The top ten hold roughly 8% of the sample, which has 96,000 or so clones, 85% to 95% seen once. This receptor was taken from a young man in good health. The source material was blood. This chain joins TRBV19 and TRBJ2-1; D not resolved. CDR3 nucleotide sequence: TGTGCCAGTAGTATATCGCCCCTCTCCTACAATGAGCAGTTCTTC. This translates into CASSISPLSYNEQFF. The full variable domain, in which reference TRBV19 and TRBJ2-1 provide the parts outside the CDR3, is DGGITQSPKYLFRKEGQNVTLSCEQNLNHDAMYWYRQDPGQGLRLIYYSQIVNDFQKGDIAEGYSVSREKKESFPLTVTSAQKNPTAFYLCASSISPLSYNEQFFGPGTRLTVL.